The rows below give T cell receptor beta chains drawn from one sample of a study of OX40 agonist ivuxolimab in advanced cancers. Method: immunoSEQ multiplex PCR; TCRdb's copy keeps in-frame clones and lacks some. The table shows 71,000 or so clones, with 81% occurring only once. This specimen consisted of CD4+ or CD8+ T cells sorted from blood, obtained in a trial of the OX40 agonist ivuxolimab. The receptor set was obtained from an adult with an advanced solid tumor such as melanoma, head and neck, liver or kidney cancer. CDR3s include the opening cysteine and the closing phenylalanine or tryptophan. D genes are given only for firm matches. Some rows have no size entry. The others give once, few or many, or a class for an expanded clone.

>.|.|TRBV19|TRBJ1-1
TGTGCCAGTAGTATCCAGGGGAGGGCTTTCTTT
CASSIQGRAFF
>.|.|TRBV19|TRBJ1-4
TGTGCCAGTAGTATTTTGGGGGCCGGGGCTAATGAAAAACTGTTTTTT
CASSILGAGANEKLFF
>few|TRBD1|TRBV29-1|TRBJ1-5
TGCAGCGTTGAAACAGGGGTCGGGCAGCCCCAGCATTTT
CSVETGVGQPQHF
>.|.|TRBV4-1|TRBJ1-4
TGCGCCAGCAGCCAAGATAAGGGCGGGACAACTACCCTAAGTAATGAAAAACTGTTTTTT
CASSQDKGGTTTLSNEKLFF
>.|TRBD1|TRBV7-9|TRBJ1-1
TGTGCCAGCAGCTCGGGACAGCTCACTGAAGCTTTCTTT
CASSSGQLTEAFF
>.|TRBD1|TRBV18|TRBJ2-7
TGTGCCAGCTCACCACCTGGACAGGGGGGGGACTCCTACGAGCAGTACTTC
CASSPPGQGGDSYEQYF
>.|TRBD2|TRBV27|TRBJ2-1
TGTGCCAGCAGCTTCTCATGGGGGGAGGGCCGCAATGAGCAGTTCTTC
CASSFSWGEGRNEQFF
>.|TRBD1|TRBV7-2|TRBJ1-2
TGTGCCAGCAGCTTGATGACAGGGTCCTCGGGGGGCTACACCTTC
CASSLMTGSSGGYTF
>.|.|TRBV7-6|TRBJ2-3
TGTGCCAGCAGCCCGGAGAACACAGATACGCAGTATTTT
CASSPENTDTQYF
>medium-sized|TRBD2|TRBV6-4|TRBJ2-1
TGTGCCAGCAGTGACTCGACTAGCGGGAGCAATGAGCAGTTCTTC
CASSDSTSGSNEQFF
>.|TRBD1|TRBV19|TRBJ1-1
TGTGCCAGTAGTATCAGGCAGGGGGAGAACACTGAAGCTTTCTTT
CASSIRQGENTEAFF
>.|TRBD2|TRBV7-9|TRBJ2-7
TGTGCCAGCAGCCGGGGGGGGGCCCCCCACGAGCAGTACTTC
CASSRGGAPHEQYF
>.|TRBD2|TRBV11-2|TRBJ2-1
TGTGCCAGCAGCGGTAGCGGGGGGGCCGCTGAGCAGTTCTTC
CASSGSGGAAEQFF
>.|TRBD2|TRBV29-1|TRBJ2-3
TGCAGCGTTGATCCGGGGGGAGGATTAGATACGCAGTATTTT
CSVDPGGGLDTQYF
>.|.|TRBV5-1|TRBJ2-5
TGCGCCAGCAGCTTGGTACAGGGCGGGGAGACCCAGTACTTC
CASSLVQGGETQYF
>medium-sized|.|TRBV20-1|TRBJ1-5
TGCAGTGCTAGGTCCGGTCAGCCCCAGCATTTT
CSARSGQPQHF
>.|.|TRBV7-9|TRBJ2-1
TGTGCCAGCAGCCCCCAGTCGAGGTCATCCGAGCAGTTCTTC
CASSPQSRSSEQFF
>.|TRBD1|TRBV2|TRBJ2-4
TGTGCCAGCAGTGAAGTACAGGGGGCAGTTGGAAACATTCAGTACTTC
CASSEVQGAVGNIQYF
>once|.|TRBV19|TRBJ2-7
TGTGCCAGTAGTATGCGACGCTTGGGGTCCTACGAGCAGTACTTC
CASSMRRLGSYEQYF
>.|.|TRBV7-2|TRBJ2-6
TGTGCCAGCAGCTTAGGTGGTGGGGCCAACGTCCTGACTTTC
CASSLGGGANVLTF
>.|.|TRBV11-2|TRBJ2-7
TGTGCCAGCAGCTTAGGTCTAGGGAATCCCTACGAGCAGTACTTC
CASSLGLGNPYEQYF
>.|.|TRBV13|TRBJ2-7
TGTGCCAGCAGCTTCTTACTGAGTGCCTACGAGCAGTACTTC
CASSFLLSAYEQYF
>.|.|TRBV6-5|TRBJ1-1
TGTGCCAGCAGTTATGCAGGGGTTGGCACTGAAGCTTTCTTT
CASSYAGVGTEAFF
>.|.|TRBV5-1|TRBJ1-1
TGCGCCAGCAGCCTGGGGGCAGGGCGGACTGAAGCTTTCTTT
CASSLGAGRTEAFF
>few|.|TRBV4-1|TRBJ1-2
TGCGCCAGCAGCCAGCCGACCGGACAGCCTGGCTATGGCTACACCTTC
CASSQPTGQPGYGYTF
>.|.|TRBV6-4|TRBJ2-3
TGTGCCAGCAGTGACTATGCGGGTACAGATACGCAGTATTTT
CASSDYAGTDTQYF
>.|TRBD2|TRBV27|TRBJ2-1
TGTGCCAGCAGTTTAAGCCGGCTAGCGGGAGGGAACAATGAGCAGTTCTTC
CASSLSRLAGGNNEQFF
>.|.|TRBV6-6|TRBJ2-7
TGTGCCAGCAGTTTACGATGGGGGGACGAGCAGTACTTC
CASSLRWGDEQYF
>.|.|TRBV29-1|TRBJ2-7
TGCAGCGTTGGAGGCTCCTACGAGCAGTACTTC
CSVGGSYEQYF
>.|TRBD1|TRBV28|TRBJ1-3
TGTGCCAGCAGCCCCGAGGGGGCGGCTGGAAACACCATATATTTT
CASSPEGAAGNTIYF